This TCR beta chain was sequenced in a study of long-term antiretroviral therapy in people with HIV. Germline lookup yields CDR1 MDHEN and CDR2 SYDVKM. The V end was cut by 10 bases, the J end by 4 bases, with 16 bases between. The length of the CDR3 is 13 residues. Survey-level immunoSEQ v3.0 assays were run. Method: immunoSEQ multiplex PCR; TCRdb's copy keeps in-frame clones and lacks some. This sample has tens of thousands of clones; 80% to 90% occur once, and the top ten carry roughly 3.2%. Points from the study as a whole: ART was followed by higher diversity that remained below transplant donor controls.

Concerning this clone: Its matching antigen is unknown.

J is TRBJ1-1 and V is TRBV28, with D perhaps TRBD1 (6 bases). The sample here was unsorted PBMCs, taken 0.8 years after starting antiretroviral therapy. The receptor comes from a woman between 18 and 30 years old with HIV. The CDR3 DNA reads as TGTGCCACTCAGGGGCCAAGGGCCACTGAAGCTTTCTTT. The encoded protein is CATQGPRATEAFF.